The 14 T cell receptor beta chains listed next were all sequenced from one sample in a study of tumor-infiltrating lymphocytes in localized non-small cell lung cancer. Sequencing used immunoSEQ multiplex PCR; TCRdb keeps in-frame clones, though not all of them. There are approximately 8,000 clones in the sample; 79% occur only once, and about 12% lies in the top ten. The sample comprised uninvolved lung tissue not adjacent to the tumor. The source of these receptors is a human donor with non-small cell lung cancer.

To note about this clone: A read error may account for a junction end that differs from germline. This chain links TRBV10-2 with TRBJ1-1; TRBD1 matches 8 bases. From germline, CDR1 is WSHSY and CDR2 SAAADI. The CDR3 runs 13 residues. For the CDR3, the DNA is TGCGCCAGCAGCAGGGGGCCGAACGCTGAAGCTTTCTTT. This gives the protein CASSRGPNAEAFF.

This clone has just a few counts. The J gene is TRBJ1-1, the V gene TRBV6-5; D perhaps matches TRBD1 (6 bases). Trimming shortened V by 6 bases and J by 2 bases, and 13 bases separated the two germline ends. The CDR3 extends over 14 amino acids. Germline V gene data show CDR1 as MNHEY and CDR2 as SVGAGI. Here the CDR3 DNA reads TGTGCCAGCAGACGGGACACCACAAACACTGAAGCTTTCTTT. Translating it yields CASRRDTTNTEAFF.

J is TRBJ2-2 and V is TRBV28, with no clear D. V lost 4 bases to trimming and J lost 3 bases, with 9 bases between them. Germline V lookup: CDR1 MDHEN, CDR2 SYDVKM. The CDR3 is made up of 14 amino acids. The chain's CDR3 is CASSSPTYTGELFF. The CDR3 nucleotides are TGTGCCAGCAGTTCTCCGACATACACCGGGGAGCTGTTTTTT.

The DNA of the CDR3 is TGTGCCAGCAGAAGGGAGGGTGAGCAGTACTTC. Translated: CASRREGEQYF. V is TRBV6-5 and J is TRBJ2-7; 7 nucleotides align to TRBD2. Germline values: CDR1 MNHEY, CDR2 SVGAGI. CDR3 size: 11 residues. Germline trimming cut 6 bases from V and 7 bases from J; bases unmatched to any gene: 3.

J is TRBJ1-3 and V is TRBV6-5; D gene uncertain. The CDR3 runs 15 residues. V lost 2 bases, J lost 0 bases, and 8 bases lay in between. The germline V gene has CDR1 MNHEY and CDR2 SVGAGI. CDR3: CASSYGGSSGNTIYF. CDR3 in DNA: TGTGCCAGCAGTTACGGTGGGTCCTCTGGAAACACCATATATTTT.

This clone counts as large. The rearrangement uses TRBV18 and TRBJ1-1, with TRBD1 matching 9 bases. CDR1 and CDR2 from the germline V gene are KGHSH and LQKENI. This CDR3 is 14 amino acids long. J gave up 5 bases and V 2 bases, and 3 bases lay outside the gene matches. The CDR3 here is CASSPRTGETEAFF. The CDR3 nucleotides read TGTGCCAGCTCACCAAGGACAGGGGAAACTGAAGCTTTCTTT.

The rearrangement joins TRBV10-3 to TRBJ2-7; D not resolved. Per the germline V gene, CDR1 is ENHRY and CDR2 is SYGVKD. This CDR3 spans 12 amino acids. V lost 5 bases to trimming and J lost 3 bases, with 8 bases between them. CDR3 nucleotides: TGTGCCATCAGTAATCAGAACTACGAGCAGTACTTC. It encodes CAISNQNYEQYF.

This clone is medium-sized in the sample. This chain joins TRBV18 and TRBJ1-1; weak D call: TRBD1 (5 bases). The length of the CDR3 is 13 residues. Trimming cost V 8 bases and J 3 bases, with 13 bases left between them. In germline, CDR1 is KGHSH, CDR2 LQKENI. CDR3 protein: CASQDGGDTEAFF. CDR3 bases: TGTGCCAGCCAAGACGGGGGGGACACTGAAGCTTTCTTT. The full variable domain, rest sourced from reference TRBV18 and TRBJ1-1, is NAGVMQNPRHLVRRRGQEARLRCSPMKGHSHVYWYRQLPEEGLKFMVYLQKENIIDESGMPKERFSAEFPKEGPSILRIQQVVRGDSAAYFCASQDGGDTEAFFGQGTRLTVV.

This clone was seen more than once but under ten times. The CDR3 sequence: CAISDIARVRYGYTF. CDR3 DNA sequence: TGTGCCATCAGTGACATTGCGAGGGTGCGCTATGGCTACACCTTC. The J gene is TRBJ1-2, the V gene TRBV10-3; D unclear. This CDR3 is built from 15 residues. Germline V gene sequence: CDR1 ENHRY, CDR2 SYGVKD. The V end lost 3 bases, the J end lost 4 bases, and 15 bases lay between the germline ends.

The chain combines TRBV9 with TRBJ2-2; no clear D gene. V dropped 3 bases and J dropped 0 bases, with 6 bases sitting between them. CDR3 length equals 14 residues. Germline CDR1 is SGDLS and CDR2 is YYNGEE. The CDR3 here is CASSAQANTGELFF. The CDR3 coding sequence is TGTGCCAGCAGCGCCCAAGCGAACACCGGGGAGCTGTTTTTT.

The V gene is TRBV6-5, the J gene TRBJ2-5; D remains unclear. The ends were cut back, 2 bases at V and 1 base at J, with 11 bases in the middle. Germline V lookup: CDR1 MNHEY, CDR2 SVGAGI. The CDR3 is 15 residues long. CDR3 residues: CASSYLGQVQETQYF. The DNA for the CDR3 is TGTGCCAGCAGTTACCTCGGCCAGGTCCAAGAGACCCAGTACTTC.

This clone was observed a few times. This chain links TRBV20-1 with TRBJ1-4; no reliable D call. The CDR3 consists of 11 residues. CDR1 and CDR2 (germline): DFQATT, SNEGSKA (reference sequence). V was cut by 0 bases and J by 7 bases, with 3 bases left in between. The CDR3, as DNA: TGCAGTGCTAGAGATCGTGAAAAACTGTTTTTT. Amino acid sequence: CSARDREKLFF.

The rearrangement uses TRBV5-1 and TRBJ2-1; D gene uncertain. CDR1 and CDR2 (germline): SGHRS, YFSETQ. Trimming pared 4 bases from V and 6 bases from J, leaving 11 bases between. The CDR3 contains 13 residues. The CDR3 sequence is CASSRTLLNEQFF. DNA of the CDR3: TGCGCCAGCAGCAGAACCCTCCTCAATGAGCAGTTCTTC.

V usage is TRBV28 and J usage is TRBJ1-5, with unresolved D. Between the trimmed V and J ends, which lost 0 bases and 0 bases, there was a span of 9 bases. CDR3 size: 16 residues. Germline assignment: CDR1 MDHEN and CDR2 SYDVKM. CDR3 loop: CASSLWALNSNQPQHF. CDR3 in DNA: TGTGCCAGCAGTTTATGGGCATTAAATAGCAATCAGCCCCAGCATTTT.